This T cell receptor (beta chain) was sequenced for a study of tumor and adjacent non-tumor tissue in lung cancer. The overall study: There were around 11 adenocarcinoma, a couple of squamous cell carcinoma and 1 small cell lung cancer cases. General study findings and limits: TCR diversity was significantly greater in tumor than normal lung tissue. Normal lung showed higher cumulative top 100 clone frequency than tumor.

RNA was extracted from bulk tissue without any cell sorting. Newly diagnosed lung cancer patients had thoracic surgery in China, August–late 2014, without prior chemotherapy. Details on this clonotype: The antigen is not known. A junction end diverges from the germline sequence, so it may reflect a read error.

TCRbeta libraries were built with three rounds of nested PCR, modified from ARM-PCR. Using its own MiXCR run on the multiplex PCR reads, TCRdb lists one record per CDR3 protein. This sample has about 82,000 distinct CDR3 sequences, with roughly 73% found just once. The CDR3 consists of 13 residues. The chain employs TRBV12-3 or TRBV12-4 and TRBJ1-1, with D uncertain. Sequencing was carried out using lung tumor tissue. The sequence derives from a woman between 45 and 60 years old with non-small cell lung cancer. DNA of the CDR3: TGTGCCAGCACAGTCCTGGGTGATTCTGAAACTTTCTTT. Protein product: CASTVLGDSETFF.